This T cell receptor beta chain was sequenced during a study of T cell repertoires in cytomegalovirus infection. Study-wide background: Well-studied HLA-B-restricted CMV epitopes were used in the study alongside recently identified HLA-C-restricted ones. Carrying CMV and the relevant HLA type showed in public TCR beta signatures. Broader study findings: Dominant in the ex vivo response were TCR beta clonotypes restricted by HLA-C and specific for CMV. Using cumulative public TCR beta family frequency, the authors identified those who carried CMV together with the relevant HLA.

TCRdb re-called the reads through MiXCR, storing one row per CDR3 protein. The table has 700,000 to 900,000 distinct CDR3 sequences, approximately 32% seen once. This clonotype was recorded many times. Its antigen remains unknown. CDR3 length: 17 residues. Germline CDR1 SGHTA, CDR2 FQGNSA. V lost 2 bases and J lost 2; bases outside the gene matches: 7. The receptor was isolated from a human donor in good health (CMV status not recorded). Some clones in this sample may be carry-over from other donors' samples. The chain combines TRBV7-2 with TRBJ2-1, with 9 bases lining up with TRBD1. The material was cultured CD8+ T cells from PBMCs, obtained from culture after CMV antigen stimulation. CDR3 sequence reads: CASSLYVGQGPYNEQFF. The CDR3 coding sequence is TGTGCCAGCAGCTTATACGTTGGACAGGGGCCCTACAATGAGCAGTTCTTC.